This paragraph covers one T cell receptor beta chain sequence. Original processing notes: Nucleated cell counts were estimated from reference gene primer amplification. Data came from immunoSEQ multiplex PCR; TCRdb stores just in-frame clones and leaves some out. The V and J calls and the clone size are those of that table, but D and trimming were determined from the DNA. The sample holds 350,000 to 450,000 clones, around 92% seen once. This specimen comes from a study of blood T cell repertoires in COVID-19. Looking at the study overall: Italy, Spain and the United States were the sources of the convalescent and acute COVID-19 samples.

CDR1 and CDR2 from the germline V gene are SGHNT and YYREEE (reference sequence). The CDR3 runs to 13 residues. V lost 5 bases, J lost 8 bases, and 6 bases stayed unmatched. Each participant's cohort was designated according to participant-reported clinical history. Donors in Cohort 3 counted as recovered after two negative PCRs, clearance, or symptom resolution. The sequenced sample consisted of PBMCs or T cells enriched from blood (not recorded which). The sequence was collected from a woman aged 25-40 years who had recovered from COVID-19. This chain links TRBV5-4 with TRBJ1-2; 10 bases align to TRBD1. CDR3: CASSLGTGVGYTF. Here the CDR3 DNA reads TGTGCCAGCAGTTTAGGGACAGGGGTAGGCTACACCTTC.